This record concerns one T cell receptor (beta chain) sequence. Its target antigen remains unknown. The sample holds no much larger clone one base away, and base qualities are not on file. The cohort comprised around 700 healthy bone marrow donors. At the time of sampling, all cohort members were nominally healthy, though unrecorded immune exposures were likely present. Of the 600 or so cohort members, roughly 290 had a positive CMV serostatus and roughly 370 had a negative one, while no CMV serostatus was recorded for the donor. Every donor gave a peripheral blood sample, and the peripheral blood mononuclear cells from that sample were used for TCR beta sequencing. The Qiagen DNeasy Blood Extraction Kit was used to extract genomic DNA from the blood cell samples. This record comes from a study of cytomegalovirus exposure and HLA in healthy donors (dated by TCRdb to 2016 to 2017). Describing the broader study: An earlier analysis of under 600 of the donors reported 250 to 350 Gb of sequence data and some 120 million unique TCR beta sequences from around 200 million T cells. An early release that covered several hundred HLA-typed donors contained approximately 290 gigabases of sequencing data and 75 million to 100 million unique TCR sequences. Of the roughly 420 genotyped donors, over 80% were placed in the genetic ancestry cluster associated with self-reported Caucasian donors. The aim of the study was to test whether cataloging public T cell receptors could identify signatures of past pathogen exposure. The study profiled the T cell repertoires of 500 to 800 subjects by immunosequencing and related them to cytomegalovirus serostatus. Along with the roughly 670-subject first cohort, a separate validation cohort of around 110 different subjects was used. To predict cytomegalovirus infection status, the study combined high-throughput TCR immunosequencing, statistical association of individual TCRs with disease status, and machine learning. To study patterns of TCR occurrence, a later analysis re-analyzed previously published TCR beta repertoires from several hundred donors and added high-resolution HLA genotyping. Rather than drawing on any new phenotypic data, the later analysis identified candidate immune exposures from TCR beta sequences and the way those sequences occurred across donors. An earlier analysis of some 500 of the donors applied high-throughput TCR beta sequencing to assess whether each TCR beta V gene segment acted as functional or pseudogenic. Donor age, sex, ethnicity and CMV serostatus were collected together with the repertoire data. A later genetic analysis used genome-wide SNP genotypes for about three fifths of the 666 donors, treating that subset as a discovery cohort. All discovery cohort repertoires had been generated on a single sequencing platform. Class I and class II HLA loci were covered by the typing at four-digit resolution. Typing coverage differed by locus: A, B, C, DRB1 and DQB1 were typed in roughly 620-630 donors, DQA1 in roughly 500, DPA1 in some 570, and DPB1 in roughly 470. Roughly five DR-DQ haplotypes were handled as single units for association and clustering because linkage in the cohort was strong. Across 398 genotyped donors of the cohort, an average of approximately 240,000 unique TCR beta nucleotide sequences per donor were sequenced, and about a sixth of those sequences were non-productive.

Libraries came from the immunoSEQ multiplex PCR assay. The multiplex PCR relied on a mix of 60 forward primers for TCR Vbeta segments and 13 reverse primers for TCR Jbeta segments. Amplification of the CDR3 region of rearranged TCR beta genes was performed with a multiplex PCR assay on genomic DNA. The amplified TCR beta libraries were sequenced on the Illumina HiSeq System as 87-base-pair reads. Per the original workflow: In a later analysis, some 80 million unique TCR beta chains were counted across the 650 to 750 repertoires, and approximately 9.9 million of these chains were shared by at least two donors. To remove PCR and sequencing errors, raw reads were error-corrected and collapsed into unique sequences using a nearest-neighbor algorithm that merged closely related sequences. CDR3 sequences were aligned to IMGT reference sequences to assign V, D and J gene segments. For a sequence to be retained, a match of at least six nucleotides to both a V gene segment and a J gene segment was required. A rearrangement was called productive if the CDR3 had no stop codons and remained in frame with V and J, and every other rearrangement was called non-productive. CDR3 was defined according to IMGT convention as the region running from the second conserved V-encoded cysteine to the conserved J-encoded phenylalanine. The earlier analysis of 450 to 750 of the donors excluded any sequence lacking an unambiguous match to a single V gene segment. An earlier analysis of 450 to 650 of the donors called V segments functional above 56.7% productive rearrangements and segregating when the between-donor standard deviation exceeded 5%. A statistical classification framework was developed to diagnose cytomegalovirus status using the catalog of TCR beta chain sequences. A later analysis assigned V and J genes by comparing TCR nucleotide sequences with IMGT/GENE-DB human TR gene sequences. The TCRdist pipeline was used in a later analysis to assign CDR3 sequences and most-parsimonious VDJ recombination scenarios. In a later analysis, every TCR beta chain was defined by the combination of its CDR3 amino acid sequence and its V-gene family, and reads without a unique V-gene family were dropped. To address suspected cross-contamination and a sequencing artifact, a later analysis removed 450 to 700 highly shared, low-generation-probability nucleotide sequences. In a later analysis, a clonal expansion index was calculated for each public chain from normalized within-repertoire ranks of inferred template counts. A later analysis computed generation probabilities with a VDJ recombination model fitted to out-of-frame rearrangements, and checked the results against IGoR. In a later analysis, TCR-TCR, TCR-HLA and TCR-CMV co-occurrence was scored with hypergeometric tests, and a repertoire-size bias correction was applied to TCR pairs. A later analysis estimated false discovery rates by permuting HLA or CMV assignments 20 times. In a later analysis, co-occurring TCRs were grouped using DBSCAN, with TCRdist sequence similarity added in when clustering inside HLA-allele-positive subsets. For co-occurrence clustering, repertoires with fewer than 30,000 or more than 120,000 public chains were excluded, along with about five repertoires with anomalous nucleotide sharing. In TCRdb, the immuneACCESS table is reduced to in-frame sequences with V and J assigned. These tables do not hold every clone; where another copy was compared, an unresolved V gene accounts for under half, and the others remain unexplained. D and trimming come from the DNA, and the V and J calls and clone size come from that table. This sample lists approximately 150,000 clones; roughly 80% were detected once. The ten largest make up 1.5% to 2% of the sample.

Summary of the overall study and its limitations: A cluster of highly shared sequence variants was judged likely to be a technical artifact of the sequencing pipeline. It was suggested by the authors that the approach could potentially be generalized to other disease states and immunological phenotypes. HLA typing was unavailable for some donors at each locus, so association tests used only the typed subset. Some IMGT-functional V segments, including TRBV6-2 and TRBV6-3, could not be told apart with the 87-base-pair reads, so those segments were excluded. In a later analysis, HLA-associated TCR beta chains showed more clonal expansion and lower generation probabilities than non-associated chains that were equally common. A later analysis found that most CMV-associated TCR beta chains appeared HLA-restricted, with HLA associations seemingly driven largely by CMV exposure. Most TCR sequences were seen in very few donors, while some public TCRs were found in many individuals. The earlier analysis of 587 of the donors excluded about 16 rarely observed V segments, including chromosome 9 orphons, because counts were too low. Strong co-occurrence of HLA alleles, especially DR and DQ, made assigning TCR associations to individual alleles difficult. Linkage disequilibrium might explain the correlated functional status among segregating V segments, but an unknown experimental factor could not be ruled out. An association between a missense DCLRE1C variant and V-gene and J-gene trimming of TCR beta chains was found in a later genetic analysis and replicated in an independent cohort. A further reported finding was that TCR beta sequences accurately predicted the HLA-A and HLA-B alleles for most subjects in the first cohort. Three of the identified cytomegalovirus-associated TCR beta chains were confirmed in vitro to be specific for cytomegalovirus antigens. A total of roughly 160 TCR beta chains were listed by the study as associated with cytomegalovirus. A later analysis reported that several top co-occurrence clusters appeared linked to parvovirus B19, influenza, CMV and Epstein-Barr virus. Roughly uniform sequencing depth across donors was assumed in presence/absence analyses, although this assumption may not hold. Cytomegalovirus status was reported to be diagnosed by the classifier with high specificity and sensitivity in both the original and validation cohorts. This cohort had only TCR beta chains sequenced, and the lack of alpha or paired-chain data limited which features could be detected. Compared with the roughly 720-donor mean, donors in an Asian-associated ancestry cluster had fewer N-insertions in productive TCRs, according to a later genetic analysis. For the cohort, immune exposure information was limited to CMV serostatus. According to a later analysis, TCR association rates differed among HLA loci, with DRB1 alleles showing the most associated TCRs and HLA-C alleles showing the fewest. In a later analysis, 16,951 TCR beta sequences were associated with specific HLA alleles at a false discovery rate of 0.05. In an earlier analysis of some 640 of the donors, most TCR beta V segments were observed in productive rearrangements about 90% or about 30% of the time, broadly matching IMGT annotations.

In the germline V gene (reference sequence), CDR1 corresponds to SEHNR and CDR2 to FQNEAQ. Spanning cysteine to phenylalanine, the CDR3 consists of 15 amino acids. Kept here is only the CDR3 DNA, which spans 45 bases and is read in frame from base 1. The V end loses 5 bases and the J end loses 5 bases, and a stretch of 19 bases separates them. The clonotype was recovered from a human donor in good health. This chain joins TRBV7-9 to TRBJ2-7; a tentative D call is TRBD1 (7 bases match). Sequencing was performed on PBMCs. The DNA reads TGTGCCAGCAGCAGGGGGGTACAGGGGTACCACGAGCAGTACTTC. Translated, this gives CASSRGVQGYHEQYF.